These 22 T cell receptor beta chains came from one sample sequenced in a study of blood T cell repertoires in COVID-19. Clones were sequenced by immunoSEQ multiplex PCR, and TCRdb holds only the in-frame ones, with some missing. This sample has 150,000 to 200,000 clones, with 75% to 85% found just once. Sequenced sample: PBMCs or T cells enriched from blood (not recorded which). Source of these receptors: a woman aged 45-65 years with acute COVID-19.

The chain joins TRBV28 to TRBJ1-4; 10 bases agree with TRBD1. CDR1 is MDHEN, CDR2 SYDVKM, per germline. V dropped 8 bases and J dropped 8; count of bases not matched to a gene: 14. The CDR3 runs to 16 residues. CDR3 region: CASQESQGQGQEKLFF. The CDR3 DNA is TGTGCCAGCCAAGAATCCCAGGGACAGGGGCAAGAAAAACTGTTTTTT.

The rearrangement joins TRBV6-6 to TRBJ2-5; D call uncertain. The CDR3 covers 12 residues. The germline V and J ends were trimmed by 5 bases and 4 bases, with 8 bases remaining between them. Germline assignment: CDR1 MNHNY and CDR2 SVGAGI (reference sequence). CDR3 loop: CASSRPSETQYF. In nucleotides, the CDR3 is TGTGCCAGCAGTCGCCCTTCAGAGACCCAGTACTTC.

The chain has TRBV6-2 or TRBV6-3 and TRBJ1-5; D is perhaps TRBD1 (6 bases). V was clipped by 5 bases and J by 0 bases, with 8 bases between them. Germline V gene data show CDR1 as MNHEY and CDR2 as SVGEGT. The length of the CDR3 is 14 residues. Here the CDR3 DNA reads TGTGCCAGCAGTCCAGGGGATAGCAATCAGCCCCAGCATTTT. This encodes CASSPGDSNQPQHF.

The count of this clone is one. The chain joins TRBV6-5 to TRBJ1-5; 8 positions match TRBD1. The length of the CDR3 is 14 residues. Germline V gene lookup returns CDR1 MNHEY and CDR2 SVGAGI. V shed 6 bases, J shed 2 bases, and the junction held 3 bases outside the gene matches. The CDR3 protein is CASSQQGGNQPQHF. CDR3 sequence (DNA): TGTGCCAGCAGCCAACAGGGGGGCAATCAGCCCCAGCATTTT.

V gene TRBV7-9 combines with J gene TRBJ2-2; TRBD2 might be the D (7 bases). CDR3 length: 16 residues. V dropped 1 base and J dropped 8 bases, with 17 bases sitting between them. Per the germline V gene, CDR1 is SEHNR and CDR2 is FQNEAQ (reference sequence). CDR3 DNA sequence: TGTGCCAGCAGCTTAGGCGCGGGGGCCAACCGGGGGGAGCTGTTTTTT. Amino acid sequence: CASSLGAGANRGELFF.

V and J are TRBV27 and TRBJ2-2; no reliable D call. V lost 8 bases and J lost 4, with 11 bases in between. The CDR3 is 13 amino acids. Per germline, CDR1 MNHEY and CDR2 SMNVEV (reference sequence). CDR3 sequence reads: CASRPTGTGELFF. The CDR3, as DNA: TGTGCCAGCCGTCCGACGGGCACCGGGGAGCTGTTTTTT.

The V gene is TRBV11-2, the J gene TRBJ2-7; TRBD1 aligns across 9 bases. This CDR3 spans 15 amino acids. Germline values: CDR1 SGHAT, CDR2 FQNNGV. The trim removed 5 bases at V and 0 bases at J, leaving 5 bases unmatched. This CDR3 is CASSPDRGASYEQYV. CDR3 coding DNA: TGTGCCAGCAGCCCCGACAGGGGGGCCTCCTACGAGCAGTACGTC.

The chain recombines TRBV4-1 with TRBJ2-1; the match to TRBD2 covers 12 bases. CDR1 is MGHRA and CDR2 is YSYEKL in the germline V gene. The junction had 4 bases not matched to a gene; V was cut back by 5 bases and J by 5 bases. The CDR3 contains 15 residues. DNA of the CDR3: TGCGCCAGCAGCTTGACTAGCGGGGGAGACAATGAGCAGTTCTTC. The encoded protein is CASSLTSGGDNEQFF.

The chain has TRBV10-3 and TRBJ2-5; 7 bases are shared with TRBD1. The CDR3 length is 15 residues. CDR1 is ENHRY, CDR2 SYGVKD, per germline. With V trimmed by 2 bases and J by 1 base, 4 bases remained unmatched. CDR3 nucleotide sequence: TGTGCCATCAGTGAGCGGGACAGTTCCCAAGAGACCCAGTACTTC. This encodes CAISERDSSQETQYF.

This chain uses TRBV18 with TRBJ1-1; 7 bases line up with TRBD1. Germline-derived CDR1 and CDR2 are KGHSH and LQKENI. With 6 bases clipped from V and 4 bases from J, the junction kept 8 bases outside the gene matches. This CDR3 contains 14 residues. CDR3 coding DNA: TGTGCCAGCTCCCCAGGGGGGACGGGCACTGAAGCTTTCTTT. It codes for CASSPGGTGTEAFF.

The genes are TRBV11-2 and TRBJ1-2; TRBD1 aligns across 10 bases. Losses at the gene ends were 5 bases for V and 7 bases for J; bases not matched to a gene: 7. This CDR3 region has 14 residues. Germline CDR1 and CDR2: SGHAT and FQNNGV. The CDR3 DNA reads TGTGCCAGCAGCCAGACGACAGGGGGCCTTGGCTACACCTTC. Translating gives CASSQTTGGLGYTF.

The DNA of the CDR3 is TGCGCCAGCAGCCCAGGACAGGCCTACAATGAGCAGTTCTTC. Its protein is CASSPGQAYNEQFF. The rearrangement uses TRBV4-1 and TRBJ2-1, with TRBD1 identical over 7 bases. Germline loops: CDR1 MGHRA, CDR2 YSYEKL. V lost 4 bases to trimming and J lost 2 bases; unmatched junction nucleotides: 2. The CDR3 extends over 14 amino acids.

The chain has TRBV1 and TRBJ2-3; the table gives TRBD1 as D, unverified against the DNA. TRBV1 is classified as a pseudogene. The CDR3 runs 16 residues. The CDR3 loop is CTSSHSEALGGDTQYF. CDR3 in DNA: TGCACCAGCAGCCACTCCGAAGCGCTAGGGGGAGATACGCAGTATTTT.

V usage is TRBV14 and J usage is TRBJ2-4, with D possibly TRBD1 on 5 matching bases. CDR1 and CDR2 from the germline V gene are SGHDN and FVKESK. This CDR3 spans 14 amino acids. Trimming took off 2 bases at V and 9 bases at J, with 14 bases between the two ends. CDR3 sequence reads: CASSQSVQGRIQYF. CDR3 nucleotide sequence: TGTGCCAGCAGCCAATCGGTCCAGGGTCGCATTCAGTACTTC.

V is TRBV18 and J is TRBJ2-3, with D tentatively TRBD2 (7 bases). Trimming left V 3 bases short and J 2 bases short, with 27 bases between. The CDR3 contains 20 residues. CDR1 KGHSH and CDR2 LQKENI come from the germline V gene. The CDR3 reads CASSPWRGGPSNPDTDTQYF. The CDR3 coding sequence is TGTGCCAGCTCACCCTGGAGGGGGGGGCCGTCAAATCCCGACACAGATACGCAGTATTTT. Full variable domain (rest looked up from reference TRBV18 and TRBJ2-3): NAGVMQNPRHLVRRRGQEARLRCSPMKGHSHVYWYRQLPEEGLKFMVYLQKENIIDESGMPKERFSAEFPKEGPSILRIQQVVRGDSAAYFCASSPWRGGPSNPDTDTQYFGPGTRLTVL.

The J gene is TRBJ1-1, the V gene TRBV19; tentative D call: TRBD1 (5 bases). This CDR3 has 13 amino acids. The germline V and J ends were trimmed by 10 bases and 3 bases, with 15 bases remaining between them. CDR1 and CDR2 from the germline V gene are LNHDA and SQIVND (reference sequence). The DNA of the CDR3 is TGTGCCACCCTTCGGGGGGGACACACTGAAGCTTTCTTT. This codes for CATLRGGHTEAFF.

The chain carries TRBV5-6 and TRBJ2-7, with a possible D match to TRBD1 (5 bases). CDR1 is SGHDT and CDR2 is YYEEEE in the germline V gene. The CDR3 is made up of 13 amino acids. V was shortened by 3 bases and J by 2 bases, with 9 bases between the two germline ends. The DNA of the CDR3 is TGTGCCAGCAGCTCCGCCAGGGCCTACGAGCAGTACGTC. This sequence encodes CASSSARAYEQYV.

The rearrangement joins TRBV5-1 to TRBJ2-3, with TRBD2 matching 13 bases. The junction had 5 bases not matched to a gene; V was cut back by 2 bases and J by 5 bases. The V gene's germline CDR1 is SGHRS and CDR2 YFSETQ. The CDR3 runs to 16 residues. The CDR3 region has the DNA TGCGCCAGCAGCTTTACTAGCGGGGGGGCCCGAGATACGCAGTATTTT. It yields the protein CASSFTSGGARDTQYF.

Concerning this clone: Because the CDR3's place on the DNA is in doubt, the DNA is left out and the CDR3 is given as listed by TCRdb. The chain uses TRBV30 and TRBJ2-7; the D segment call TRBD1 is taken from the table without a DNA check. Germline V gene lookup returns CDR1 GTSNPN and CDR2 SVGIG (reference sequence). Counting both end residues, the CDR3 totals 14 amino acids. The CDR3: CAWSFGTGTLETYV.

J is TRBJ1-2 and V is TRBV27; TRBD1 aligns across 7 bases. Losses at the gene ends were 6 bases for V and 3 bases for J; bases not matched to a gene: 4. CDR1 is MNHEY and CDR2 is SMNVEV in the germline V gene (reference sequence). CDR3 length: 13 residues. The CDR3 loop reads CASSRQGYYGYTF. The CDR3 nucleotides read TGTGCCAGCAGCCGACAGGGATACTATGGCTACACCTTC.

This chain uses TRBV29-1 with TRBJ2-2; no definite D call. This CDR3 comprises 12 residues. Germline assignment: CDR1 SQVTM and CDR2 ANQGSEA. V dropped 7 bases and J dropped 4 bases, with 10 bases sitting between them. The CDR3 nucleotides are TGCAGCGCCCAGTCGGGCACCGGGGAGCTGTTTTTT. Protein sequence: CSAQSGTGELFF.

The chain carries TRBV18 and TRBJ1-1; D might be TRBD1 (5 bases). Trimming stripped 1 base from V and 3 bases from J, with 15 bases between. The germline V gene encodes CDR1 KGHSH and CDR2 LQKENI. The length of the CDR3 is 16 residues. The CDR3 bases are TGTGCCAGCTCACCACGCGGCAGGGCTATCGACACTGAAGCTTTCTTT. The encoded protein is CASSPRGRAIDTEAFF. The full variable domain, completed using reference TRBV18 and TRBJ1-1, is NAGVMQNPRHLVRRRGQEARLRCSPMKGHSHVYWYRQLPEEGLKFMVYLQKENIIDESGMPKERFSAEFPKEGPSILRIQQVVRGDSAAYFCASSPRGRAIDTEAFFGQGTRLTVV.